This T cell receptor (beta chain) appears in the sequencing data of a study of blood T cells in healthy people across ages. Findings and limits, study-wide: The recorded TCR beta diversity per million T cells decreased in a roughly linear manner with age.

Germline values: CDR1 SGHVS, CDR2 FNYEAQ. CDR3 length: 16 residues. To note about this clonotype: Its antigen is unidentified. One end of the junction is discordant with germline, which a read error may explain.

A second PCR of 7 to 11 cycles used a sample-barcoded 5' primer and a J-beta primer mix. TCRdb re-derived calls from the 5' RACE reads in MiXCR, one entry per CDR3 protein. The table shows some 880,000 distinct CDR3 sequences, with around 36% occurring only once. The material sequenced was blood. This TCR came from a young man in good health. This chain joins TRBV7-6 and TRBJ2-7; D perhaps matches TRBD1 (6 bases). CDR3 sequence reads: CAGSLTAGGQHNEQYF. The CDR3 DNA reads as TGTGCCGGCAGCTTAACGGCTGGAGGACAGCACAATGAGCAGTACTTC.